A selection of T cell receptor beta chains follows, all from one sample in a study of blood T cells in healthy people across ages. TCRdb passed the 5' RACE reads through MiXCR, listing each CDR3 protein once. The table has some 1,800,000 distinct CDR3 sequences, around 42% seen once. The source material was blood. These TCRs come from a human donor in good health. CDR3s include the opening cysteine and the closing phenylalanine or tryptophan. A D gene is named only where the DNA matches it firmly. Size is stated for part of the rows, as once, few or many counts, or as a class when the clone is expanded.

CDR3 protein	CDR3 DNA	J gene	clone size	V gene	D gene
CASSPGGGGPKNIQYF	TGTGCCAGCAGCCCAGGCGGAGGGGGGCCTAAAAACATTCAGTACTTC	TRBJ2-4	few	TRBV7-2	NA
CASKGLAVGTDTQYF	TGTGCCAGCAAAGGACTAGCGGTTGGCACAGATACGCAGTATTTT	TRBJ2-3	NA	TRBV2	TRBD2
CASSGLSGQAAYGYTF	TGCGCCAGCAGCGGATTATCGGGACAGGCGGCCTATGGCTACACCTTC	TRBJ1-2	few	TRBV5-1	TRBD1
CASSEQQGIGGYTF	TGTGCCAGCAGTGAACAGCAGGGGATTGGAGGCTACACCTTC	TRBJ1-2	few	TRBV2	NA
CATRLSGGAETQYF	TGTGCCACCCGACTGAGCGGGGGGGCCGAGACCCAGTACTTC	TRBJ2-5	NA	TRBV15	TRBD2
CASSPGLGNSPLHF	TGTGCCAGCAGCCCAGGGCTAGGTAATTCACCCCTCCACTTT	TRBJ1-6	few	TRBV4-2	NA
CASSYGRGRGEKLFF	TGTGCCAGCAGTTACGGGCGAGGGAGGGGAGAAAAACTGTTTTTT	TRBJ1-4	NA	TRBV6-2/TRBV6-3	NA
CASRPGGYGYTF	TGTGCCAGCAGACCAGGGGGCTATGGCTACACCTTC	TRBJ1-2	many	TRBV28	TRBD1
CASSLTEPGHYTEAFF	TGTGCCAGCAGTTTAACCGAACCCGGACATTACACTGAAGCTTTCTTT	TRBJ1-1	NA	TRBV27	NA
CASSLVISRLANEQFF	TGTGCCAGCAGCTTGGTTATTTCACGGCTTGCCAATGAGCAGTTCTTC	TRBJ2-1	NA	TRBV7-2	NA
CASSPSGNLDTEAFF	TGTGCCAGCAGTCCCTCAGGGAACTTGGACACTGAAGCTTTCTTT	TRBJ1-1	few	TRBV12-3/TRBV12-4	NA
CAISDGRNTEAFF	TGTGCCATCAGTGACGGCCGGAACACTGAAGCTTTCTTT	TRBJ1-1	few	TRBV10-3	NA
CASSSGDQETQYF	TGTGCCAGCAGTTCTGGGGATCAAGAGACCCAGTACTTC	TRBJ2-5	many	TRBV7-2	NA
CASSLEAVRRWTEAFF	TGTGCCAGCAGCTTAGAGGCAGTCAGGCGATGGACTGAAGCTTTCTTT	TRBJ1-1	NA	TRBV7-2	NA
CASSLVHRGLKTEAFF	TGTGCCAGCAGCTTAGTCCACAGGGGTTTAAAAACTGAAGCTTTCTTT	TRBJ1-1	NA	TRBV7-8	TRBD1
CASSQVPASGDSYNEQFF	TGCGCCAGCAGCCAAGTTCCGGCTAGCGGGGACTCCTACAATGAGCAGTTCTTC	TRBJ2-1	few	TRBV4-3	TRBD2
CASGPSGGGNEKLFF	TGTGCCAGCGGCCCATCGGGGGGAGGAAATGAAAAACTGTTTTTT	TRBJ1-4	NA	TRBV7-3	NA
CASSFLTGGDNEQFF	TGTGCCAGCAGTTTTCTAACAGGGGGGGACAATGAGCAGTTCTTC	TRBJ2-1	once	TRBV27	NA
CSVAQDSYNEQFF	TGCAGCGTTGCTCAGGACTCCTACAATGAGCAGTTCTTC	TRBJ2-1	few	TRBV29-1	NA
CSARSSYTYEQYF	TGCAGTGCTAGGTCAAGCTATACCTACGAGCAGTACTTC	TRBJ2-7	few	TRBV20-1	NA
CASSQDRHGGGETQYF	TGCGCCAGCAGCCAAGATCGTCACGGAGGGGGAGAGACCCAGTACTTC	TRBJ2-5	few	TRBV4-3	NA
CASSQEVGLLAEQYF	TGTGCCAGCAGCCAAGAAGTCGGGCTGCTTGCCGAGCAGTACTTC	TRBJ2-7	few	TRBV4-2	NA
CASSQGGKGYEQYF	TGCGCCAGCAGCCAAGGGGGGAAGGGCTACGAGCAGTACTTC	TRBJ2-7	few	TRBV4-1	NA
CASSSGQSTAKNIQYF	TGTGCCAGCAGCTCAGGACAGTCTACAGCCAAAAACATTCAGTACTTC	TRBJ2-4	few	TRBV7-2	NA
CASRSGGAYEQYF	TGCGCCAGCAGAAGCGGGGGGGCCTACGAGCAGTACTTC	TRBJ2-7	few	TRBV10-2	TRBD2
CSVVTSGGGEQYF	TGCAGCGTTGTGACTAGCGGAGGGGGGGAGCAGTACTTC	TRBJ2-4	few	TRBV29-1	TRBD2
CASSQGTDDGYTF	TGTGCCAGCAGCCAGGGGACAGATGATGGCTACACCTTC	TRBJ1-2	NA	TRBV6-5	TRBD1
CASSDYAGGVRRTEAFF	TGTGCCAGCAGCGACTACGCAGGGGGCGTCCGTCGAACTGAAGCTTTCTTT	TRBJ1-1	NA	TRBV6-2/TRBV6-3	TRBD1
CASSSRTGGAWGYTF	TGTGCCAGCAGCTCCCGGACAGGGGGCGCGTGGGGCTACACCTTC	TRBJ1-2	NA	TRBV7-2	TRBD1
CASSFTERTEAFF	TGTGCCAGCAGCTTCACAGAGAGGACTGAAGCTTTCTTT	TRBJ1-1	few	TRBV7-9	NA
CSARDPQGPNGYTF	TGCAGTGCTAGAGACCCCCAAGGTCCCAATGGCTACACCTTC	TRBJ1-2	few	TRBV20-1	NA
CASSQPLGQGADEQFF	TGTGCCAGCAGCCAACCGTTGGGACAGGGGGCGGATGAGCAGTTCTTC	TRBJ2-1	NA	TRBV12-3/TRBV12-4	TRBD1
CSVEQRNEDEQFF	TGCAGCGTTGAACAGCGAAATGAAGATGAGCAGTTCTTC	TRBJ2-1	NA	TRBV29-1	NA
CASSFEYEQYF	TGTGCCAGCAGCTTTGAGTACGAGCAGTACTTC	TRBJ2-7	NA	TRBV7-2	NA
CSADPGQGNNEQFF	TGCAGCGCTGATCCGGGACAGGGGAACAATGAGCAGTTCTTC	TRBJ2-1	NA	TRBV29-1	TRBD1
CASSQERRREAFF	TGTGCCAGCAGCCAAGAACGGCGCCGGGAAGCTTTCTTT	TRBJ1-1	NA	TRBV3-1	NA
CATSRDAAGEQFF	TGTGCCACCAGCAGAGATGCAGCGGGAGAGCAGTTCTTC	TRBJ2-1	few	TRBV15	TRBD2
CASSLAATANNEQFF	TGTGCCAGCAGCTTGGCCGCGACAGCCAACAATGAGCAGTTCTTC	TRBJ2-1	few	TRBV5-6	NA
CASSQEWDRPKGGYTF	TGTGCCAGCAGTCAAGAATGGGACAGGCCTAAGGGTGGCTACACCTTC	TRBJ1-2	NA	TRBV6-1	TRBD1
CSVQRQGGTEAFF	TGCAGCGTTCAAAGACAGGGCGGCACTGAAGCTTTCTTT	TRBJ1-1	NA	TRBV29-1	TRBD1
CSVAAVDTQYF	TGCAGCGTTGCAGCTGTTGATACGCAGTATTTT	TRBJ2-3	NA	TRBV29-1	NA
CASSLALQSGYSYEQYF	TGTGCCAGCAGCTTAGCGCTACAGTCGGGTTATTCCTACGAGCAGTACTTC	TRBJ2-7	NA	TRBV7-9	NA
CASSLVSMNGYTF	TGTGCCAGCAGCTTAGTATCAATGAATGGCTACACCTTC	TRBJ1-2	NA	TRBV7-2	NA
CASIKGQGGGETQYF	TGTGCCAGCATCAAGGGACAGGGAGGAGGAGAGACCCAGTACTTC	TRBJ2-5	NA	TRBV2	TRBD1
CASSEGQGAPNEQYF	TGTGCCAGCAGCGAGGGACAGGGGGCTCCCAATGAGCAGTACTTC	TRBJ2-5	NA	TRBV7-3	TRBD1
CATSRDSGAAYEQYF	TGTGCCACCAGCAGAGATTCGGGGGCGGCCTACGAGCAGTACTTC	TRBJ2-7	few	TRBV15	NA
CSARGEGGSGEQYF	TGCAGTGCTAGAGGCGAAGGCGGGTCGGGCGAGCAGTACTTC	TRBJ2-7	NA	TRBV20-1	NA
CASSILAEGTDTQYF	TGTGCCAGCAGCATCCTAGCGGAAGGCACAGATACGCAGTATTTT	TRBJ2-3	once	TRBV7-2	TRBD2
CASSQNRGGKNIQYF	TGTGCCAGCAGCCAAAACAGGGGAGGCAAAAACATTCAGTACTTC	TRBJ2-4	many	TRBV6-2/TRBV6-3	NA
CASRSGLAWYNEQFF	TGTGCCAGCAGATCGGGACTAGCTTGGTACAATGAGCAGTTCTTC	TRBJ2-1	few	TRBV11-2	TRBD2
CASSLYALAVPYNEQFF	TGTGCCAGCAGCTTGTATGCACTAGCGGTACCTTACAATGAGCAGTTCTTC	TRBJ2-1	few	TRBV5-5	TRBD2
CSGGHNEQFF	TGCAGCGGAGGTCACAATGAGCAGTTCTTC	TRBJ2-1	many	TRBV29-1	NA
CASSYHAIYSNQPQHF	TGTGCCAGCAGTTACCACGCCATCTATAGCAATCAGCCCCAGCATTTT	TRBJ1-5	few	TRBV6-2/TRBV6-3	NA
CASSPTGTTKYNEQFF	TGTGCCAGCAGCCCTACCGGGACAACAAAGTACAATGAGCAGTTCTTC	TRBJ2-1	NA	TRBV7-8	NA
CASSLSGGVNIQYF	TGTGCCAGCAGCTTATCAGGGGGCGTAAACATTCAGTACTTC	TRBJ2-4	NA	TRBV7-2	TRBD1
CASSLTAGGARHEQFF	TGTGCCAGCAGCTTAACAGCCGGGGGGGCCAGGCATGAGCAGTTCTTC	TRBJ2-1	NA	TRBV7-3	TRBD2
CASSLFYTQYF	TGTGCCAGCAGTTTATTCTATACGCAGTATTTT	TRBJ2-3	NA	TRBV28	NA
CASSLREGHSPLHF	TGTGCCAGCAGCTTACGCGAGGGGCATTCACCCCTCCACTTT	TRBJ1-6	NA	TRBV7-8	NA
CASSGSHQLAGSSYEQYF	TGTGCCAGCAGCGGTTCTCATCAACTAGCGGGGAGCTCCTACGAGCAGTACTTC	TRBJ2-7	few	TRBV9	TRBD2